Listed below are T cell receptor beta chains from one sample, sequenced in a study of vaccination effects on CD4 cells after COVID-19. Antigens of these TCRs are unknown. Libraries were prepared by immunoSEQ multiplex PCR; TCRdb keeps only in-frame clonotypes and omits some of them. Altogether under 40,000 clones are present, roughly two thirds being singletons, with the ten largest covering more than 10%. Material: CD4+ T cells from PBMCs cultured with HCoV-229E spike peptides, obtained after COVID-19 vaccination. These receptors all come from a human donor who received a COVID-19 vaccine. Both conserved end residues are trimmed from each CDR3. Each record gives: V gene, J gene, CDR3 protein.

TRBV9	TRBJ2-5	ASSVGTIQETQY
TRBV6-2/TRBV6-3	TRBJ2-1	ASSSAERGGSYNEQF
TRBV10-3	TRBJ2-1	ASRVAGSSYNEQF
TRBV20-1	TRBJ1-2	SASIREGYT
TRBV10-3	TRBJ1-1	AISDPEGLRGVNTEAF
TRBV5-5	TRBJ1-2	ASSLDSGWDGYT
TRBV18	TRBJ1-1	ASSPRQGLGVNTEAF
TRBV25-1	TRBJ1-1	ASSERGVMNTEAF
TRBV5-4	TRBJ1-1	ASSLWGEWAPGDTEAF
TRBV5-1	TRBJ2-1	ASSLTGAQYNEQF
TRBV4-1	TRBJ1-5	ASSQDEGAGSNQPQH
TRBV5-1	TRBJ1-5	ASRRTGGRNQPQH
TRBV20-1	TRBJ1-5	SASRQGRGQPQH
TRBV6-1	TRBJ2-1	ASSEVGLAGEEQF
TRBV6-5	TRBJ2-1	ASSYSGGGRVDEQF
TRBV7-9	TRBJ2-5	ASSFGVLQETQY
TRBV29-1	TRBJ1-5	SVNRERDSNQPQH
TRBV6-5	TRBJ1-2	ASRGGSYGYT
TRBV2	TRBJ1-1	ASSEGTGGPNTEAF
TRBV5-1	TRBJ2-5	ASSLGPGGETQY
TRBV6-1	TRBJ2-3	ASSMEGTQY
TRBV5-4	TRBJ2-3	ASSIQGTDTQY
TRBV3-1/TRBV3-2	TRBJ1-1	ASSQIMNTEAF
TRBV27	TRBJ1-1	ASSSRGGVTEAF
TRBV11-2	TRBJ2-1	ASSSPAGGAYNEQF
TRBV12-3/TRBV12-4	TRBJ2-3	ASSLRHTQY
TRBV27	TRBJ1-1	ASSLGTGMNTEAF
TRBV5-6	TRBJ2-5	ASSSQPTVQETQY
TRBV6-5	TRBJ1-4	ASTLSDSHYEKLF
TRBV6-5	TRBJ2-1	ASRPASGAQF
TRBV5-1	TRBJ1-1	ASSPVVRTEAF
TRBV19	TRBJ1-6	ASSLYTGVRHNSPLH
TRBV7-9	TRBJ2-3	ASSLTSGSSDTQY
TRBV19	TRBJ1-1	ASSIPGQGKPEAF
TRBV6-5	TRBJ1-3	ASSYSTTAGNTIY
TRBV13	TRBJ1-6	ASSGRGTYQDSPLH
TRBV11-3	TRBJ2-5	ASSPSSGGGETQY
TRBV2	TRBJ2-7	ASTALTEIL
TRBV18	TRBJ2-3	ASSTGGKTDTQY